This entry describes one T cell receptor (beta chain). Its matching antigen is unknown. The sample comes from a study of pediatric ulcerative colitis. Study outcomes and limitations: A couple of patients' blood samples yielded substantially fewer templates.

TCRdb's copy holds only in-frame clones and misses some; the assay was immunoSEQ multiplex PCR. The data contain 30,000 to 45,000 clones, less than 85% of them singletons. Germline V gives CDR1 SGHTA, CDR2 FQGTGA. The CDR3 sequence is 13 residues long. V lost 1 base, J lost 2 bases, and 5 bases lay in between. The sequencing input was blood. J is TRBJ2-5 and V is TRBV7-3; D gene unclear. The TCR comes from a girl aged 5-17 years with moderate ulcerative colitis. The CDR3 reads CASSLNIQETQYF. The CDR3 coding sequence is TGTGCCAGCAGCTTAAATATTCAAGAGACCCAGTACTTC. Full variable domain (missing parts from reference TRBV7-3 and TRBJ2-5): GAGVSQTPSNKVTEKGKYVELRCDPISGHTALYWYRQSLGQGPEFLIYFQGTGAADDSGLPNDRFFAVRPEGSVSTLKIQRTERGDSAVYLCASSLNIQETQYFGPGTRLLVL.